The sample holds many counts of the clone carrying this T cell receptor (beta chain). The antigen is not known. The data are from a study of T cell repertoires in cytomegalovirus infection. For the study at large: Recently identified HLA-C-restricted CMV epitopes and well-studied HLA-B-restricted CMV epitopes were used by the study. Public signatures in TCR beta pointed to CMV infection and matching HLA type.

General study findings and limits: Cumulative public TCR beta family frequency identified CMV carriers with the relevant HLA. Across the ex vivo response, the dominant clonotypes were HLA-C-restricted CMV-specific TCR beta clonotypes.

The CDR3 is 13 residues long. Germline CDR1 reads SGDLS; CDR2 reads YYNGEE. The V gene lost 3 bases and the J gene lost 8 bases, with 12 bases spanning the gap. TCRdb used MiXCR to reprocess the reads, holding one entry per CDR3 protein. The table shows hundreds of thousands of distinct CDR3 sequences, with roughly 33% occurring only once. The rearrangement uses TRBV9 and TRBJ2-1; D is undetermined. The receptor was isolated from a human donor in good health (CMV status not recorded). Some clones in this sample may be carry-over from other donors' samples. The material was cultured CD8+ T cells from PBMCs, obtained from culture after CMV antigen stimulation. CDR3: CASSGTDGDEQFF. CDR3 DNA: TGTGCCAGCAGCGGCACGGACGGAGATGAGCAGTTCTTC. The full variable domain, with the rest looked up from reference TRBV9 and TRBJ2-1, is DSGVTQTPKHLITATGQRVTLRCSPRSGDLSVYWYQQSLDQGLQFLIQYYNGEERAKGNILERFSAQQFPDLHSELNLSSLELGDSALYFCASSGTDGDEQFFGPGTRLTVL.